The clone carrying this TCR beta chain was found a few times. Its target is unknown. The data were obtained in a study of T-cell reconstitution after alpha-beta-depleted transplantation in children. Study findings and constraints: Expanded graft clones numbering several hundred reportedly gave rise to alpha-beta T cells about two months after transplant. T-cell numbers and diversity, one year after transplant, stemmed largely from T cells that were newly produced. Elevated TCRbeta diversity at day 60 was traced, in some patients, to surviving recipient T cells and thymic progenitors.

V lost 3 bases and J lost 2, with 10 bases in between. This CDR3 is 15 amino acids long. TCRbeta library preparation incorporated unique molecular identifiers. Via MiXCR, TCRdb re-called the PCR reads, giving one row per CDR3 protein. Among around 580,000 distinct CDR3 sequences listed, under 30% were seen once. Sequences were derived from PBMCs, mostly from graft donor cells, sampled 360 days after TCRalphabeta/CD19-depleted stem cell transplant. This TCR derives from a boy younger than two who had a stem cell transplant for acute myeloid leukemia, so the T cells may come from the graft donor. The J gene is TRBJ2-2, the V gene TRBV12-3 or TRBV12-4; no definite D call. The CDR3 DNA follows: TGTGCCAGCAGTTTTGGTCAGGTTAACACCGGGGAGCTGTTTTTT. Its protein product is CASSFGQVNTGELFF.